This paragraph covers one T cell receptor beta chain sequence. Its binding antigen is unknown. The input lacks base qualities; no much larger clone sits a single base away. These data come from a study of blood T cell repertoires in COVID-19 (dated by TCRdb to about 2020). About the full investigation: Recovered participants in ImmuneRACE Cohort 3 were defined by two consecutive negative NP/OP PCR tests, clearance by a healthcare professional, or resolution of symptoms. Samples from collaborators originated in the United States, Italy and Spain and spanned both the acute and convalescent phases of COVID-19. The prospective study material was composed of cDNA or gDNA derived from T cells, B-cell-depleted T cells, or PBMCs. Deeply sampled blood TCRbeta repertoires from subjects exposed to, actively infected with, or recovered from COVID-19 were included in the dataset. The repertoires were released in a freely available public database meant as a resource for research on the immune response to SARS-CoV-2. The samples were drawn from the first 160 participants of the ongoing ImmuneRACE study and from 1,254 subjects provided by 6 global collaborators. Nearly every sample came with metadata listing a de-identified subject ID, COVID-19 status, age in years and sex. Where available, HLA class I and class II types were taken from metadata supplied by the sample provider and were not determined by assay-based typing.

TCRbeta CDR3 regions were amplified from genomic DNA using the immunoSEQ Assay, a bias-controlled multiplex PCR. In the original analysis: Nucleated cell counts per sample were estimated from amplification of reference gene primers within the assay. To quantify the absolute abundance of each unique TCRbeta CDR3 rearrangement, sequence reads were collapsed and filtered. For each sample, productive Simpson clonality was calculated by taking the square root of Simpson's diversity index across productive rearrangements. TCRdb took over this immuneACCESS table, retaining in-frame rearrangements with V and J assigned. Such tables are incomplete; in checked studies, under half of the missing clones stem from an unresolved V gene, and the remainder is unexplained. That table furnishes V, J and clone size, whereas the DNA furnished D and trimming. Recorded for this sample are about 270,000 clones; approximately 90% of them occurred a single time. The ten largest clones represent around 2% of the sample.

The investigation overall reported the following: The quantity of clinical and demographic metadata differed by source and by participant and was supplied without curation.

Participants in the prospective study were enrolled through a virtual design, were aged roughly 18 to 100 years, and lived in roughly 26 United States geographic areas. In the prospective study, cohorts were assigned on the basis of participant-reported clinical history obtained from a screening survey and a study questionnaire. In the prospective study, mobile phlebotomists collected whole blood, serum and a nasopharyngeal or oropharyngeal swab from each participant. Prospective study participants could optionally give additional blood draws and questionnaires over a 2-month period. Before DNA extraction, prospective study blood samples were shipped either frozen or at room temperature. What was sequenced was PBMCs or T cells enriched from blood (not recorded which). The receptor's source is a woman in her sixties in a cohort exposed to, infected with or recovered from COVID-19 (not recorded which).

The CDR3 has the sequence CASSYRTGEFEKLFF. The sequenced DNA is TGTGCCAGCAGCTACCGGACAGGAGAGTTTGAAAAACTGTTTTTT. This sequence uses TRBV7-6 and TRBJ1-4, with TRBD1 identical over 7 junction bases. V trim: 4 bases; J trim: 7 bases; unmatched bases: 9. The CDR3 measures 15 amino acids from cysteine to phenylalanine. Of all the DNA, just the CDR3 is kept, 45 bases in frame from base 1. The germline V gene specifies SGHVS as CDR1 and FNYEAQ as CDR2.